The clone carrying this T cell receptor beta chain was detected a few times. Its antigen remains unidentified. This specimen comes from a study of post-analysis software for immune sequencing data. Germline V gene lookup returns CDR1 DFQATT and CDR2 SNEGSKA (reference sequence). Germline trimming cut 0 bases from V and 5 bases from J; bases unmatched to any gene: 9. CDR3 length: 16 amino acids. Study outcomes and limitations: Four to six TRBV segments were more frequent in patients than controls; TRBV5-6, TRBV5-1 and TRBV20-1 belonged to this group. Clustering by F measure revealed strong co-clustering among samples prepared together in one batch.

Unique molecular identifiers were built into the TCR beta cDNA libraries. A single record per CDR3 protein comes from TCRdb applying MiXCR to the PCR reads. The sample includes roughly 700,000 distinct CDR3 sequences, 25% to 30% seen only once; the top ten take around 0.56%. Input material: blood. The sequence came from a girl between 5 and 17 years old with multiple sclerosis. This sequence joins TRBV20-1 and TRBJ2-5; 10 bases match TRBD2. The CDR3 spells CSARDGASGRLETQYF. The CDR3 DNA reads TGCAGTGCTAGAGATGGGGCTAGCGGGAGATTGGAGACCCAGTACTTC.